The 12 T cell receptor beta chains given below trace back to one sample, sequenced in a study of persistence of HIV-infected CD4 T cells. The libraries were made with immunoSEQ version 4 in survey mode. Assay used: immunoSEQ multiplex PCR; TCRdb lists only in-frame clones, some missing. The repertoire holds around 32,000 clones, with approximately 70% as singletons. Their antigens remain unidentified. Cells were stimulated with overlapping HIV-1 Gag 15-mer peptides. CD4+ T cells upregulating both CD40 ligand and CD69 were sorted as responding cells. Material: CD4+ T cells sorted from PBMCs after approximately 20-hour stimulation, obtained from a patient who received antiretroviral therapy. The receptors stem from an adult man with HIV who was CMV-seropositive.

This chain joins TRBV28 and TRBJ2-7; D possibly uses TRBD1 or TRBD2 (6 bases each). This CDR3 has 16 amino acids. V was shortened by 1 base and J by 4 bases, with 17 bases between the two germline ends. Germline V gene lookup returns CDR1 MDHEN and CDR2 SYDVKM. The CDR3: CASSLYPRGQPYEQYF. The CDR3 nucleotides are TGTGCCAGCAGTTTATACCCCCGGGGGCAACCTTACGAGCAGTACTTC.

This chain links TRBV3-1 (or the pseudogene TRBV3-2) with TRBJ2-6, with a weak D call TRBD2 (5 bases). Trimming stripped 0 bases from V and 1 base from J, with 10 bases between. Germline V gives CDR1 LGHDT, CDR2 YNNKEL (reference sequence). This CDR3 is 17 amino acids long. CDR3 in amino acids: CASSQDSGGSGANVLTF. The CDR3 coding sequence is TGTGCCAGCAGCCAAGATTCAGGAGGATCTGGGGCCAACGTCCTGACTTTC.

The V call is TRBV2, the J call TRBJ1-5; possible D gene TRBD1, 5 bases. Trimming pared 4 bases from V and 6 bases from J, leaving 13 bases between. There are 14 residues in the CDR3. Germline values: CDR1 SNHLY, CDR2 FYNNEI. CDR3: CASSGQGGGQPQHF. For the CDR3, the DNA is TGTGCCAGCAGTGGTCAGGGCGGGGGTCAGCCCCAGCATTTT.

This clone came up a few times. This rearrangement joins TRBV2 to TRBJ1-5; D possibly corresponds to TRBD1 (6 bases). Germline loops: CDR1 SNHLY, CDR2 FYNNEI. Trimming shortened V by 6 bases and J by 7 bases, and 16 bases separated the two germline ends. The CDR3 totals 14 residues. This chain's CDR3 is CASSHGGGGQPQHF. As DNA, the CDR3 is TGTGCCAGCAGCCATGGCGGGGGCGGACAGCCCCAGCATTTT.

The J gene is TRBJ2-7, the V gene TRBV5-4; D perhaps matches TRBD2 (5 bases). V lost 0 bases to trimming and J lost 5 bases, with 12 bases between them. This CDR3 region has 14 residues. Germline V lookup: CDR1 SGHNT, CDR2 YYREEE (reference sequence). CDR3 DNA: TGTGCCAGCAGCTTGGCCGCATGGGGAGACGAGCAGTACTTC. Protein product: CASSLAAWGDEQYF.

The chain couples TRBV29-1 to TRBJ1-2, with no clear D. In germline, CDR1 is SQVTM, CDR2 ANQGSEA. CDR3 length: 14 amino acids. Trimming stripped 0 bases from V and 3 bases from J, with 11 bases between. The CDR3 bases are TGCAGCGTTGAAGACATAACTCAGGACTATGGCTACACCTTC. Protein: CSVEDITQDYGYTF.

The chain combines TRBV3-1 (or the pseudogene TRBV3-2) with TRBJ1-1; no definite D call. Between the trimmed V and J ends, which lost 1 base and 6 bases, there was a span of 12 bases. Per the germline V gene, CDR1 is LGHDT and CDR2 is YNNKEL (reference sequence). The CDR3 sequence is 14 residues long. Here the CDR3 reads CASSQADSGSEAFF. CDR3 nucleotide sequence: TGTGCCAGCAGCCAAGCTGACTCAGGATCTGAAGCTTTCTTT.

This clone was counted a few times. The chain links TRBV2 to TRBJ1-6, with D uncertain. Germline assignment: CDR1 SNHLY and CDR2 FYNNEI. The V and J ends lost 7 bases and 6 bases respectively, with 10 bases between them. This CDR3 is 13 amino acids long. The CDR3 bases are TGTGCCAGCATGGAACAGCTTAATTCACCCCTCCACTTT. This gives the protein CASMEQLNSPLHF.

The chain recombines TRBV12-3 or TRBV12-4 with TRBJ2-7; possibly TRBD1 for D (5 bases). The CDR3 is 12 residues long. The V gene lost 10 bases and the J gene lost 3 bases, with 13 bases spanning the gap. CDR3 residues: CAIRERGYEQYF. CDR3 DNA: TGTGCCATCAGAGAAAGGGGCTACGAGCAGTACTTC.

This clone is a singleton in its sample. This chain uses TRBV28 with TRBJ1-1; tentatively, D is TRBD1 (5 bases). Trimming shortened V by 5 bases and J by 4 bases, and 14 bases separated the two germline ends. This CDR3 comprises 14 residues. The germline CDR1 and CDR2 sequences are MDHEN and SYDVKM. CDR3 loop: CASSSPGETTEAFF. The CDR3 coding sequence is TGTGCCAGCAGTAGTCCGGGGGAGACCACTGAAGCTTTCTTT.

In its sample, this clone was seen a few times. The chain recombines TRBV9 with TRBJ1-5; weak D call: TRBD1 (6 bases). Trimming pared 3 bases from V and 0 bases from J, leaving 10 bases between. The CDR3 runs 15 residues. The germline V gene has CDR1 SGDLS and CDR2 YYNGEE. CDR3 sequence: CASSGGGDSNQPQHF. CDR3 coding DNA: TGTGCCAGCAGCGGAGGGGGGGATAGCAATCAGCCCCAGCATTTT.

This clone came up a few times. V gene TRBV15 combines with J gene TRBJ2-7; 8 bases are shared with TRBD2. Germline loops: CDR1 LNHNV, CDR2 YYDKDF (reference sequence). This CDR3 region has 15 residues. V lost 5 bases to trimming and J lost 2 bases; unmatched junction nucleotides: 8. CDR3 sequence: CATSYEGGGPYEQYF. The CDR3 region has the DNA TGTGCCACCAGCTATGAAGGCGGGGGGCCCTACGAGCAGTACTTC.